The 14 T cell receptor beta chains listed next were all sequenced from one sample in a study of T cells after posttransplantation cyclophosphamide. Sequencing used immunoSEQ multiplex PCR; TCRdb keeps in-frame clones, though not all of them. The sample lists around 10,000 clones, around nine tenths seen once, with about 28% in the top ten. Treatment was busulfan-fludarabine conditioning, a marrow graft, and cyclophosphamide on days +3 and +4. The material was CD4+ T cells sorted from PBMCs, obtained after allogeneic stem cell transplant with posttransplant cyclophosphamide. Receptors originate from a young adult male patient who received an allogeneic stem cell transplant from a related donor, was CMV-positive, and had acute GVHD only. Part of the T cell pool may stem from the graft donor.

CDR3 nucleotide sequence: TGTGCCAGCACCACAGGGGTCGGTGAAAAACTGTTTTTT. The encoded protein is CASTTGVGEKLFF. V is TRBV5-4 and J is TRBJ1-4; 7 positions agree with TRBD1. V shed 6 bases and J 7 bases; nucleotides not matched to a gene: 6. The CDR3 extends over 13 amino acids. In germline, CDR1 is SGHNT, CDR2 YYREEE (reference sequence).

The chain carries TRBV4-3 and TRBJ2-3; TRBD1 is a possible D gene (5 bases). In germline, CDR1 is LGHNA, CDR2 YSLEER. The V end lost 0 bases, the J end lost 2 bases, and 12 bases lay between the germline ends. This CDR3 contains 16 residues. CDR3 coding DNA: TGCGCCAGCAGCCAAGATACAGGTCGGGTCACAGATACGCAGTATTTT. Translating it yields CASSQDTGRVTDTQYF.

The sample holds one count of this clone. The V gene is TRBV15, the J gene TRBJ1-1; 9 positions match TRBD1. Germline CDR1 is LNHNV and CDR2 is YYDKDF (reference sequence). CDR3 length: 15 amino acids. Unmatched junction bases numbered 9, after V lost 3 bases and J lost 7 bases. CDR3 sequence reads: CATSRSRTGGGEAFF. As DNA, the CDR3 is TGTGCCACCAGCAGGAGCCGAACAGGGGGCGGTGAAGCTTTCTTT.

The gene calls are TRBV12-5 and TRBJ1-2; TRBD1 matches 7 bases. The CDR3 has 14 residues. The V gene's germline CDR1 is LGHNT and CDR2 FRNRAP. V lost 3 bases, J lost 4 bases, and 5 bases stayed unmatched. CDR3 bases: TGTGCTAGTGGTTTAGGGCAGGGGGTCTATGGCTACACCTTC. Translated, it gives CASGLGQGVYGYTF.

The V gene is TRBV10-3, the J gene TRBJ1-5; D call uncertain. The CDR3 spans 14 residues. The V gene's germline CDR1 is ENHRY and CDR2 SYGVKD. Trimming left V 8 bases short and J 1 base short, with 12 bases between. Here the CDR3 reads CAISDIISNQPQHF. CDR3 sequence (DNA): TGTGCCATCTCCGACATAATCAGCAATCAGCCCCAGCATTTT.

With respect to this clone: One end of the junction varies from germline; a read error may be responsible. The chain couples TRBV6-6 to TRBJ1-1, with D unclear. Germline-derived CDR1 and CDR2 are MNHNY and SVGAGI (reference sequence). CDR3 length: 13 residues. The DNA of the CDR3 is TGTGCCAGCAAGATTGCGATGAACTCTGAAGCTTTCTTT. Translating gives CASKIAMNSEAFF.

The chain combines TRBV18 with TRBJ1-1; possible D gene TRBD1, 6 bases. The CDR3 consists of 14 residues. Deletions cut 2 bases from V and 3 bases from J, with 10 bases between. Per the germline V gene, CDR1 is KGHSH and CDR2 is LQKENI. The CDR3 DNA follows: TGTGCCAGCTCACCATCCGGGGGGCACACTGAAGCTTTCTTT. Its protein is CASSPSGGHTEAFF.

The gene calls are TRBV18 and TRBJ1-1; D perhaps matches TRBD1 (5 bases). This CDR3 has 16 amino acids. Trimming took 1 base from V and 1 from J, leaving 13 bases between them. The germline CDR1 and CDR2 sequences are KGHSH and LQKENI. CDR3 DNA sequence: TGTGCCAGCTCACCACTTAGACAGTCCGGGAACACTGAAGCTTTCTTT. Translating it yields CASSPLRQSGNTEAFF.

This clone occurred a few times. DNA of the CDR3: TGTGCCAGCAGTCCAGGACTAGCGGGGAGGCAAGAGACCCAGTACTTC. Its protein is CASSPGLAGRQETQYF. The chain has TRBV6-6 and TRBJ2-5; 12 nucleotides line up with TRBD2. The V gene's germline CDR1 is MNHNY and CDR2 SVGAGI (reference sequence). This CDR3 is 16 amino acids long. V lost 5 bases to trimming and J lost 2 bases; unmatched junction nucleotides: 6.

There are a few counts of this clone. The V and J genes are TRBV4-1 and TRBJ1-2; D not resolved. Trimming took 0 bases from V and 4 from J, leaving 9 bases between them. The CDR3 has 14 amino acids. From germline, CDR1 is MGHRA and CDR2 YSYEKL. The CDR3 DNA reads as TGCGCCAGCAGCCAAGAAACACGGGTCTATGGCTACACCTTC. It specifies CASSQETRVYGYTF.

The V and J genes are TRBV5-5 and TRBJ1-1; no definite D call. The germline gives CDR1 SGHKS, CDR2 YYEKEE (reference sequence). This CDR3 has 16 amino acids. V gave up 0 bases and J gave up 0 bases, with 12 bases separating them. The CDR3 reads CASSLEPLNVNTEAFF. CDR3 bases: TGTGCCAGCAGCTTGGAACCCCTAAACGTGAACACTGAAGCTTTCTTT.

This clone was recorded a few times. V and J are TRBV19 and TRBJ2-7; the match to TRBD1 covers 7 bases. The CDR3 is made up of 17 amino acids. In germline, CDR1 is LNHDA, CDR2 SQIVND (reference sequence). V gave up 7 bases and J gave up 8 bases; unmatched junction bases: 23. The CDR3 DNA reads TGTGCCAGTAACTCGGGGTCGACAGGGATGCTCTACGAGAAGCAGTACTTC. This translates into CASNSGSTGMLYEKQYF.

The V gene is TRBV30, the J gene TRBJ2-5; tentative D call: TRBD1 (7 bases). The germline V gene has CDR1 GTSNPN and CDR2 SVGIG (reference sequence). CDR3 length equals 13 residues. V dropped 5 bases and J dropped 4 bases, with 14 bases sitting between them. CDR3 nucleotide sequence: TGTGCCTGGTCGAGACAGGGAGGAGAGACCCAGTACTTC. It translates to CAWSRQGGETQYF.

This clone is a singleton in its sample. The V call is TRBV7-9, the J call TRBJ1-4; D possibly corresponds to TRBD1 (5 bases). Germline CDR1 reads SEHNR; CDR2 reads FQNEAQ (reference sequence). This CDR3 is built from 15 residues. Trimming cost V 1 base and J 7 bases, with 13 bases left between them. The CDR3: CASSLVPGGTEKLFF. CDR3 sequence (DNA): TGTGCCAGCAGCTTAGTTCCGGGGGGAACTGAAAAACTGTTTTTT.